These T cell receptor beta chains were read from a single sample in a study of cytomegalovirus exposure and HLA in healthy donors. Sequenced by immunoSEQ multiplex PCR; TCRdb stores in-frame clones only, minus some. The repertoire consists of 65,000 to 80,000 clones, with approximately 95% occurring once and the leading ten covering about 2.1%. Specimen: PBMCs. The origin of the receptors is a young woman in good health and CMV-seronegative. The CDR3 runs from the conserved cysteine through the conserved F or W. A D gene is named only where the DNA matches it firmly. Rows may omit the clone size; those that give it use once, few, many or a size class.

j_call: TRBJ2-1
d_call: TRBD2
clone_size: .
v_call: TRBV27
cdr3_aa: CASSLIASGPPNEQFF
cdr3_nt: TGTGCCAGCAGTTTAATCGCTAGCGGACCGCCGAATGAGCAGTTCTTC

j_call: TRBJ1-6
d_call: .
clone_size: once
v_call: TRBV28
cdr3_aa: CASSKATGPNSPLHF
cdr3_nt: TGTGCCAGCAGTAAAGCAACAGGGCCGAATTCACCCCTCCACTTT

j_call: TRBJ2-7
d_call: TRBD2
clone_size: .
v_call: TRBV19
cdr3_aa: CASSIVGGLTYEQYF
cdr3_nt: TGTGCCAGTAGTATAGTGGGGGGACTAACCTACGAGCAGTACTTC

j_call: TRBJ1-4
d_call: TRBD1
clone_size: .
v_call: TRBV7-9
cdr3_aa: CASSLFPGQNEKLFF
cdr3_nt: TGTGCCAGCAGCCTATTTCCGGGACAGAATGAAAAACTGTTTTTT

j_call: TRBJ1-3
d_call: TRBD1
clone_size: .
v_call: TRBV5-4
cdr3_aa: CASSSRQGARGNTIYF
cdr3_nt: TGTGCCAGCAGCTCACGACAGGGGGCCCGTGGAAACACCATATATTTT

j_call: TRBJ1-1
d_call: .
clone_size: .
v_call: TRBV30
cdr3_aa: CAWSVRPGYTEAFF
cdr3_nt: TGTGCCTGGAGTGTACGACCAGGGTACACTGAAGCTTTCTTT

j_call: TRBJ1-4
d_call: .
clone_size: .
v_call: TRBV25-1
cdr3_aa: CAAGRFNEKLFF
cdr3_nt: TGTGCCGCCGGTCGTTTTAATGAAAAACTGTTTTTT

j_call: TRBJ2-3
d_call: TRBD2
clone_size: .
v_call: TRBV29-1
cdr3_aa: CSAGLAVLEQYF
cdr3_nt: TGCAGCGCGGGACTAGCGGTTTTAGAGCAGTATTTT

j_call: TRBJ1-5
d_call: .
clone_size: .
v_call: TRBV28
cdr3_aa: CASSFSDQPQHF
cdr3_nt: TGTGCCAGCAGTTTTTCTGATCAGCCCCAGCATTTT

j_call: TRBJ2-7
d_call: TRBD2
clone_size: .
v_call: TRBV6-5
cdr3_aa: CASSYGAGGGSYEQYF
cdr3_nt: TGTGCCAGCAGTTACGGCGCTGGGGGGGGTTCCTACGAGCAGTACTTC

j_call: TRBJ2-2
d_call: .
clone_size: once
v_call: TRBV4-3
cdr3_aa: CASSRNGEEGSHTGELFF
cdr3_nt: TGCGCCAGCAGCCGCAACGGGGAGGAGGGTAGTCACACCGGGGAGCTGTTTTTT

j_call: TRBJ2-3
d_call: .
clone_size: .
v_call: TRBV11-3
cdr3_aa: CASSRGAFERDTQYF
cdr3_nt: TGTGCCAGCAGCCGCGGGGCTTTTGAAAGAGATACGCAGTATTTT

j_call: TRBJ2-7
d_call: .
clone_size: .
v_call: TRBV15
cdr3_aa: CATSWERINEQYF
cdr3_nt: TGTGCCACCAGCTGGGAGAGGATCAACGAGCAGTACTTC

j_call: TRBJ2-3
d_call: .
clone_size: .
v_call: TRBV19
cdr3_aa: CASSILRGHTDTQYF
cdr3_nt: TGTGCCAGTAGTATACTCAGGGGCCACACAGATACGCAGTATTTT

j_call: TRBJ2-7
d_call: TRBD2
clone_size: .
v_call: TRBV5-6
cdr3_aa: CASSSSSGRRWIYEQYF
cdr3_nt: TGTGCCAGCAGCTCCTCTAGCGGGAGGAGGTGGATCTACGAGCAGTACTTC

j_call: TRBJ1-5
d_call: .
clone_size: .
v_call: TRBV6-5
cdr3_aa: CASSKGQEIQPQHF
cdr3_nt: TGTGCCAGCAGCAAGGGGCAGGAAATTCAGCCCCAGCATTTT

j_call: TRBJ1-3
d_call: .
clone_size: few
v_call: TRBV4-2
cdr3_aa: CASSQDRTTYSGNTIYF
cdr3_nt: TGTGCCAGCAGCCAAGATCGAACCACTTACTCTGGAAACACCATATATTTT

j_call: TRBJ1-6
d_call: TRBD1
clone_size: few
v_call: TRBV19
cdr3_aa: CASSIAGGRNSPLHF
cdr3_nt: TGTGCCAGTAGTATAGCAGGGGGGCGGAATTCACCCCTCCACTTT

j_call: TRBJ2-7
d_call: TRBD1
clone_size: .
v_call: TRBV16
cdr3_aa: CASSQSTGLFYEQYF
cdr3_nt: TGTGCCAGCAGCCAATCGACAGGGCTATTCTACGAGCAGTACTTC

j_call: TRBJ1-4
d_call: .
clone_size: .
v_call: TRBV30
cdr3_aa: CAWRARISNEKLFF
cdr3_nt: TGTGCCTGGAGGGCGAGGATTAGTAATGAAAAACTGTTTTTT

j_call: TRBJ1-1
d_call: .
clone_size: .
v_call: TRBV2
cdr3_aa: CASSDLTLNTEAFF
cdr3_nt: TGTGCCAGCAGTGACTTGACATTGAACACTGAAGCTTTCTTT

j_call: TRBJ2-1
d_call: .
clone_size: once
v_call: TRBV2
cdr3_aa: CASRAGLSYEQFF
cdr3_nt: TGTGCCAGCAGGGCGGGACTTTCATATGAGCAGTTCTTC

j_call: TRBJ1-1
d_call: .
clone_size: .
v_call: TRBV5-4
cdr3_aa: CASSEDPRGITEAFF
cdr3_nt: TGTGCCAGCAGCGAGGACCCCAGGGGAATCACTGAAGCTTTCTTT

j_call: TRBJ1-1
d_call: .
clone_size: .
v_call: TRBV18
cdr3_aa: CASSPQWNTEAFF
cdr3_nt: TGTGCCAGCTCACCCCAGTGGAACACTGAAGCTTTCTTT

j_call: TRBJ2-1
d_call: .
clone_size: .
v_call: TRBV2
cdr3_aa: CASSDEEGTMYNEQFF
cdr3_nt: TGTGCCAGCAGTGATGAGGAGGGAACAATGTACAATGAGCAGTTCTTC

j_call: TRBJ2-2
d_call: .
clone_size: .
v_call: TRBV10-1
cdr3_aa: CASREMSDTGELFF
cdr3_nt: TGCGCCAGCAGAGAGATGTCTGACACCGGGGAGCTGTTTTTT

j_call: TRBJ2-3
d_call: .
clone_size: .
v_call: TRBV7-2
cdr3_aa: CASSLAMLYKTDTQYF
cdr3_nt: TGTGCCAGCAGCTTAGCCATGCTCTATAAAACAGATACGCAGTATTTT

j_call: TRBJ2-1
d_call: TRBD2
clone_size: .
v_call: TRBV9
cdr3_aa: CASSVDLAGGLLDNEQFF
cdr3_nt: TGTGCCAGCAGCGTAGACCTAGCGGGAGGACTCTTGGACAATGAGCAGTTCTTC

j_call: TRBJ1-4
d_call: .
clone_size: .
v_call: TRBV28
cdr3_aa: CASSENEKLFF
cdr3_nt: TGTGCCAGCAGTGAGAATGAAAAACTGTTTTTT

j_call: TRBJ2-7
d_call: TRBD1
clone_size: .
v_call: TRBV7-6
cdr3_aa: CASSHGQGAGEQYF
cdr3_nt: TGTGCCAGCAGCCACGGACAGGGGGCCGGCGAGCAGTACTTC

j_call: TRBJ2-7
d_call: TRBD2
clone_size: .
v_call: TRBV27
cdr3_aa: CASSRSSGSFYEQYF
cdr3_nt: TGTGCCAGCAGCCGGTCTAGCGGGAGCTTTTACGAGCAGTACTTC

j_call: TRBJ2-5
d_call: .
clone_size: .
v_call: TRBV25-1
cdr3_aa: CASSAKETQYF
cdr3_nt: TGTGCCAGCAGTGCCAAAGAGACCCAGTACTTC

j_call: TRBJ1-5
d_call: .
clone_size: .
v_call: TRBV7-9
cdr3_aa: CASSPGDLGGDQPQHF
cdr3_nt: TGTGCCAGCAGCCCAGGGGACCTTGGGGGGGATCAGCCCCAGCATTTT

j_call: TRBJ1-1
d_call: .
clone_size: .
v_call: TRBV5-8
cdr3_aa: CASSLLGHLNTEAFF
cdr3_nt: TGTGCCAGCAGCTTGCTAGGACACCTGAACACTGAAGCTTTCTTT

j_call: TRBJ2-5
d_call: TRBD2
clone_size: .
v_call: TRBV30
cdr3_aa: CAWSGGEGLETQYF
cdr3_nt: TGTGCCTGGAGTGGAGGGGAGGGCCTAGAGACCCAGTACTTC